This T cell receptor (beta chain) was profiled in a study of cytomegalovirus exposure and HLA in healthy donors. Whole-study context: Earlier results showed 120 million or so unique TCR beta sequences derived from roughly 190 million T cells. Overall study results and limits: According to the study, around 160 TCR beta chains were cytomegalovirus-associated. Accurate HLA-A and HLA-B prediction from TCR beta sequences was reported for most subjects. Analysis was carried out at a later point, and it linked a missense DCLRE1C variant to TCR beta V- and J-gene trimming.

This CDR3 is built from 20 residues. Germline trimming cut 4 bases from V and 2 bases from J; bases unmatched to any gene: 18. Looked up from germline, CDR1 is LGHNA and CDR2 is YNFKEQ. As to this clone: What it binds is unknown.

Primers: 60 Vbeta forward and 13 Jbeta reverse. Some clones are missing from TCRdb's copy, which holds only in-frame ones; the method was immunoSEQ multiplex PCR. Altogether around 200,000 clones are present, 75% to 90% being singletons, with the ten largest covering roughly 1.5%. This chain connects TRBV4-2 to TRBJ2-5, with 11 bases identical to TRBD2. This receptor was identified in a man aged 50 or older in good health and CMV-seronegative. Sequencing was carried out using PBMCs. The CDR3 protein is CASSREGPGTSGGRQETQYF. DNA of the CDR3: TGTGCCAGCAGCCGAGAAGGGCCCGGGACTAGCGGTGGGAGGCAAGAGACCCAGTACTTC.